Each of the 16 T cell receptor beta chains below was sequenced from the same sample in a study of blood T cell repertoires in COVID-19 (dated by TCRdb to 2018 to 2020). The library was generated by the immunoSEQ multiplex PCR assay. Held by TCRdb, this immuneACCESS table contains in-frame sequences only and omits some clones. Under half of the omission traces to an unresolved V gene where checked; the cause of the rest is unknown. This sample comprises about 170,000 clones, 86% of them detected only once. The ten largest clones capture around 9.9% of the sample. Material for sequencing was peripheral blood. All receptors derive from a woman aged 55-70 years with COVID-19, enrolled during active disease.

Here the CDR3 reads CSVEAGNTIYF. CDR3 nucleotide sequence: TGCAGCGTTGAGGCCGGAAACACCATATATTTT. V and J are TRBV29-1 and TRBJ1-3; D call uncertain. This CDR3 region has 11 residues. In germline, CDR1 is SQVTM, CDR2 ANQGSEA. The V end was cut by 3 bases, the J end by 4 bases, with 4 bases between.

This clone appeared a few times. The junction and the germline gene differ at one end; a read error may be behind it. This chain joins TRBV7-7 and TRBJ1-1; D not certain. The CDR3 spans 13 residues. The germline V gene has CDR1 SSHAT and CDR2 FNYEAQ (reference sequence). In DNA form, the CDR3 reads TGTGCTAGCAGCTTAAGAGGGAACACTGAAGCTTTCTTT. The encoded protein is CASSLRGNTEAFF.

This clone is a singleton in its sample. A junction end diverges from the germline sequence, so it may reflect a read error. J is TRBJ1-1 and V is TRBV11-3, with a tentative D call TRBD1 (5 bases). This CDR3 is 15 amino acids long. Germline assignment: CDR1 SGHNT and CDR2 YENEEA. The CDR3 nucleotides are TGTGCCAGCAGCTTAGCCAGTTTGCGAGACAGTCCCAGGCTCTTT. Translated, it gives CASSLASLRDSPRLF. The whole variable domain, filled in from reference TRBV11-3 and TRBJ1-1, reads EAGVVQSPRYKIIEKKQPVAFWCNPISGHNTLYWYLQNLGQGPELLIRYENEEAVDDSQLPKDRFSAERLKGVDSTLKIQPAELGDSAVYLCASSLASLRDSPRLFGQGTRLTVV.

The CDR3 sequence: CASSPLVADTQYF. CDR3 in DNA: TGTGCCAGCTCACCATTAGTAGCGGATACGCAGTATTTT. The chain recombines TRBV18 with TRBJ2-3; maybe TRBD2 (5 bases). CDR3 length equals 13 residues. Trimming cost V 2 bases and J 6 bases, with 9 bases left between them. The germline CDR1 and CDR2 sequences are KGHSH and LQKENI.

The J gene is TRBJ1-5, the V gene TRBV18; maybe TRBD1 (5 bases). V lost 6 bases to trimming and J lost 0 bases, with 15 bases between them. This CDR3 contains 16 residues. Germline V gives CDR1 KGHSH, CDR2 LQKENI. CDR3 in DNA: TGTGCCAGCTCCCCGAGTACAGGACATAGCAATCAGCCCCAGCATTTT. Translation: CASSPSTGHSNQPQHF.

This chain links TRBV29-1 with TRBJ2-7; D gene ambiguous. Germline V gives CDR1 SQVTM, CDR2 ANQGSEA. V dropped 3 bases and J dropped 5 bases, with 8 bases sitting between them. This CDR3 is 11 amino acids long. CDR3 protein: CSVERGNEQYF. Written as DNA, the CDR3 is TGCAGCGTTGAGAGAGGCAACGAGCAGTACTTC.

The genes are TRBV7-9 and TRBJ2-3, with D possibly being TRBD2 (6 bases). The V gene's germline CDR1 is SEHNR and CDR2 FQNEAQ (reference sequence). The CDR3 has 15 residues. V was clipped by 3 bases and J by 1 base, with 11 bases between them. CDR3 residues: CASSFGTGGTDTQYF. Here the CDR3 DNA reads TGTGCCAGCAGCTTTGGCACGGGGGGCACAGATACGCAGTATTTT.

This sequence joins TRBV18 and TRBJ2-5; the match to TRBD1 covers 7 bases. The CDR3 totals 12 residues. Germline-derived CDR1 and CDR2 are KGHSH and LQKENI. Trimming removed 8 bases from V and 4 bases from J; junction bases left unmatched: 4. CDR3 DNA: TGTGCCAGCGCCCAGGGGGTAGAGACCCAGTACTTC. This translates into CASAQGVETQYF.

The chain is built from TRBV10-2 and TRBJ2-7; D not resolved. The V end was cut by 7 bases, the J end by 1 base, with 11 bases between. CDR1 is WSHSY and CDR2 is SAAADI in the germline V gene. The CDR3 length is 13 residues. CDR3 loop: CASTLGLSYEQYF. Written as DNA, the CDR3 is TGCGCCAGCACCCTCGGGTTGTCCTACGAGCAGTACTTC.

V and J are TRBV20-1 and TRBJ2-3; maybe TRBD2 (6 bases). The CDR3 sequence is 15 residues long. Looked up from germline, CDR1 is DFQATT and CDR2 is SNEGSKA (reference sequence). The V and J ends lost 3 bases and 0 bases respectively, with 13 bases between them. CDR3 DNA sequence: TGCAGTGCTAGTTTGTGCGGGAATAGCACAGATACGCAGTATTTT. Its protein product is CSASLCGNSTDTQYF.

V is TRBV6-1 and J is TRBJ2-5; D not certain. The J call may be mistaken, given a closer DNA end match to TRBJ2-7. CDR1 and CDR2 (germline): MNHNS, SASEGT. The CDR3 is made up of 13 amino acids. CDR3 sequence reads: CASSETATYEQYF. The CDR3 DNA reads TGTGCCAGCAGTGAAACAGCCACCTACGAGCAGTACTTC.

The rearrangement uses TRBV19 and TRBJ1-2, with 7 positions matching TRBD1. The length of the CDR3 is 15 residues. The germline CDR1 and CDR2 sequences are LNHDA and SQIVND (reference sequence). V lost 5 bases to trimming and J lost 0 bases; unmatched junction nucleotides: 6. The CDR3 here is CASSGDSRTNYGYTF. CDR3 DNA sequence: TGTGCCAGTAGTGGGGACAGCCGTACTAACTATGGCTACACCTTC.

In regard to this clone: At the DNA level, this CDR3 is encoded by other sequences in the same sample as well. The gene calls are TRBV4-2 and TRBJ1-2; no reliable D call. The CDR3 totals 13 residues. Trimming left V 0 bases short and J 5 bases short, with 7 bases between. CDR1 is LGHNA and CDR2 is YNFKEQ in the germline V gene. The CDR3 DNA reads TGTGCCAGCAGCCAAGATCCGGGATATGGCTACACCTTC. As protein: CASSQDPGYGYTF.

This clone occurred once. The chain couples TRBV30 to TRBJ1-4; the match to TRBD1 covers 7 bases. After removal of 4 bases from V and 10 bases from J, the junction contained 15 bases not matched to a gene. There are 15 residues in the CDR3. Germline V CDR1 and CDR2: GTSNPN, SVGIG (reference sequence). The CDR3 DNA follows: TGTGCCTGGAACTCTGGGGACAGAACTTACGGAAAACTGTTTTTT. Translation: CAWNSGDRTYGKLFF.

This chain joins TRBV5-1 and TRBJ2-3, with 11 bases lining up with TRBD1. The CDR3 has 15 residues. Germline CDR1 reads SGHRS; CDR2 reads YFSETQ. With 5 bases clipped from V and 4 bases from J, the junction kept 6 bases outside the gene matches. CDR3: CASRGQGAVSDTQYF. DNA of the CDR3: TGCGCCAGCAGAGGACAGGGGGCCGTATCAGATACGCAGTATTTT.

This sequence joins TRBV19 and TRBJ1-5; a weak D match, TRBD1 (5 bases). Trimming left V 6 bases short and J 0 bases short, with 12 bases between. Looked up from germline, CDR1 is LNHDA and CDR2 is SQIVND (reference sequence). The CDR3 covers 15 residues. CDR3 sequence reads: CASRPGIYSNQPQHF. The CDR3 DNA reads TGTGCCAGTAGACCAGGGATCTATAGCAATCAGCCCCAGCATTTT.